This TCR beta chain was sequenced during a study of blood T cell repertoires in COVID-19. Study information: The United States, Italy and Spain supplied acute and convalescent COVID-19 samples. Sample material is recorded as cDNA or gDNA derived from T cells, B-cell-depleted T cells, or PBMCs.

Germline CDR1 reads SGHAT; CDR2 reads FQNNGV. With 1 base removed from V and 4 bases from J, the gap between germline ends came to 8 bases. The CDR3 has 13 amino acids. This clone is a singleton in its sample. In the authors' workflow: Estimated nucleated cell counts came from reference gene primer amplification. The protocol was immunoSEQ multiplex PCR, while the TCRdb copy is restricted to in-frame clones and leaves out a portion. V and J calls and clone size are as listed in that table; D and trimming were resolved from the DNA. Here the sample spans 50,000 to 65,000 clones, 82% being singletons. This clonotype was sampled from a woman aged 60-70 years with acute or convalescent COVID-19. What was sequenced was peripheral blood. The rearrangement uses TRBV11-2 and TRBJ2-7; unclear D gene. DNA for the CDR3: TGTGCCAGCAGCTTAGCCCCAGGATACGAGCAGTACTTC. Protein: CASSLAPGYEQYF. The entire variable domain, with the rest obtained from reference TRBV11-2 and TRBJ2-7, is as follows: EAGVAQSPRYKIIEKRQSVAFWCNPISGHATLYWYQQILGQGPKLLIQFQNNGVVDDSQLPKDRFSAERLKGVDSTLKIQPAKLEDSAVYLCASSLAPGYEQYFGPGTRLTVT.